The clone carrying this TCR beta chain was found a few times. What it binds is unknown. The entry originates in a study of T cells in Graves' hyperthyroidism and ophthalmopathy. Study-wide points: In blood, most of the thyroid clonotypes expanded above 0.001 were also present.

Researchers took RNA transcripts and amplified the TCR beta CDR3 regions from them. Primed by the HTBI set, a first-round RT-PCR was run on the TCR CDR3. TCRdb re-derived calls from the multiplex PCR reads in MiXCR, one entry per CDR3 protein. Among hundreds of thousands of distinct CDR3 sequences listed, approximately 15% were seen once. Germline lookup yields CDR1 SGHRS and CDR2 YFSETQ. V was shortened by 1 base and J by 6 bases, with 12 bases between the two germline ends. This CDR3 spans 14 amino acids. Diagnosis of hyperthyroidism was new in patients aged 18 to 65, and its duration was under 2 months. Exclusion criteria comprised uncontrolled infection, other autoimmune disease, pregnancy or lactation. Fresh peripheral blood, 10 ml, was the source of the PBMCs.

The specimen sequenced was blood. The receptor was derived from a woman under 40 with Graves' hyperthyroidism that later progressed to Graves' ophthalmopathy. The chain uses TRBV5-1 and TRBJ2-3, with D perhaps TRBD2 (6 bases). This chain's CDR3 is CASSLSTGDDTQYF. DNA of the CDR3: TGCGCCAGCAGCTTGAGCACGGGGGACGATACGCAGTATTTT.